A single sample gave rise to the 3 T cell receptor beta chains below, sequenced in a study of T cell responses to AZD1222 COVID-19 vaccine (dated by TCRdb to about 2021). What this sample's time point label stands for: baseline before first vaccination. The library was obtained by the immunoSEQ multiplex PCR assay. TCRdb limited this immuneACCESS table to in-frame rearrangements with V and J called. A share of clones is missing; checked studies link under half to unresolved V genes, and the rest is unexplained. The sample table records approximately 150,000 clones; around 90% of these occur just once. The top ten constitute around 2.6% of the sample. Here the sequenced sample was peripheral blood, taken on day 0 of AZD1222 vaccination. These receptors were collected from an adult in good health.

The gene calls are TRBV7-3 and TRBJ1-3; unclear D gene. Germline lookup yields CDR1 SGHTA and CDR2 FQGTGA. The ends were cut back, 6 bases at V and 4 bases at J, with 10 bases in the middle. The CDR3 is 13 residues long. The CDR3 here is CASRPPGGNTIYF. DNA for the CDR3: TGTGCCAGCAGACCGCCGGGGGGAAACACCATATATTTT.

The chain is built from TRBV6-1 and TRBJ2-7; 10 bases are a match to TRBD2. The CDR3 contains 17 residues. V trimming: 2 bases; J trimming: 2 bases; junction bases outside the gene matches: 9. CDR1 and CDR2 from the germline V gene are MNHNS and SASEGT. The CDR3 reads CASSEWRLAGDPYEQYF. The CDR3 DNA is TGTGCCAGCAGTGAATGGAGGCTAGCGGGAGATCCCTACGAGCAGTACTTC.

This chain uses TRBV3-1 (or the pseudogene TRBV3-2) with TRBJ1-2; unclear D gene. Trimming removed 4 bases from V and 6 bases from J, with 18 bases in between. The germline CDR1 and CDR2 sequences are LGHDT and YNNKEL (reference sequence). The CDR3 is 15 residues long. In nucleotides, the CDR3 is TGTGCCAGCAGCCTAACGATTACCTCTGGGGATGGCTACACCTTC. This encodes CASSLTITSGDGYTF.